These T cell receptor beta chains were read from a single sample in a study of CD8 T cells in ankylosing spondylitis. TCRdb passed the 5' RACE reads through MiXCR, listing each CDR3 protein once. The table lists 670,000 or so distinct CDR3 sequences, 19% of them singletons. Source material: blood, either unsorted or a sorted T cell fraction (not recorded which). Receptors were obtained from a male donor with ankylosing spondylitis. Each CDR3 is given with its conserved first and last residue. The order of the fields is CDR3 DNA, CDR3 protein, J gene, D gene, clone size, V gene. D genes are given only for firm matches. Clone size, where shown, is once, few, many, or a class for clones that have expanded.

TGTGCCAGCGCCGGGTTGACAGGGGTCACCGGGGAGCTGTTTTTT,CASAGLTGVTGELFF,TRBJ2-2,TRBD1,few,TRBV12-3/TRBV12-4
TGTGCCAGCAGCCCCCAGGAGGTGAACGAGCAGTACTTC,CASSPQEVNEQYF,TRBJ2-7,.,.,TRBV13
TGTGCCAGCAGTTACGGGACAGGGGGTTACACCATATATTTT,CASSYGTGGYTIYF,TRBJ1-3,TRBD1,.,TRBV6-5
TGTGCCAGCAGCCCGGGACAGGGGAGCACCGGGGAGCTGTTTTTT,CASSPGQGSTGELFF,TRBJ2-2,TRBD1,many,TRBV28
TGTGCCAGCAGTGACGATGCGGGGAAGACCCAGTACTTC,CASSDDAGKTQYF,TRBJ2-5,.,.,TRBV2
TGTGCCAGCTCACCCATCAGGCGGGGGAACACTGAAGCTTTCTTT,CASSPIRRGNTEAFF,TRBJ1-1,.,.,TRBV18
TGTGCCAGCAGACTACTAGGGACAGGGGACATTTCACCCCTCCACTTT,CASRLLGTGDISPLHF,TRBJ1-6,TRBD1,.,TRBV6-1
TGTGCCAGCAGCTTGGGACTAGCGGGGGGTTTTTTAGATACGCAGTATTTT,CASSLGLAGGFLDTQYF,TRBJ2-3,TRBD2,.,TRBV11-2
TGTGCCAGCAGCCGACAGACCACTGAAGCTTTCTTT,CASSRQTTEAFF,TRBJ1-1,.,.,TRBV11-2
TGTGCCAGCAGCCAAGGAATGGTTGGCTACACCTTC,CASSQGMVGYTF,TRBJ1-2,.,many,TRBV3-1
TGCGCCAGCAGCTTTTCCGGGGACGAGCAGTACTTC,CASSFSGDEQYF,TRBJ2-7,.,.,TRBV5-1
TGTGCCAGCAGTTTGTGGTCCGTTCATAGCAATCAGCCCCAGCATTTT,CASSLWSVHSNQPQHF,TRBJ1-5,.,.,TRBV12-3/TRBV12-4
TGTGCCAGCAGCTTGTCAGGGCAGACAGGGGGCTACACCTTC,CASSLSGQTGGYTF,TRBJ1-2,TRBD1,.,TRBV5-6
TGTGCCAGCAGCGACGAGGACAGGAATAGGTTTTTT,CASSDEDRNRFF,TRBJ1-4,TRBD1,.,TRBV14
TGTGCCAGCAGCCAAGAGGGCAGGGCTGTAGCTTTCTTT,CASSQEGRAVAFF,TRBJ1-1,.,.,TRBV3-1
TGCAGCGTAGGGGGAGTGGATAAAGGCACAGATACGCAGTATTTT,CSVGGVDKGTDTQYF,TRBJ2-3,.,.,TRBV29-1
TGTGCCACCAGCAGAGATCTAGGGGGCGGTCAGCCCCAGCATTTT,CATSRDLGGGQPQHF,TRBJ1-5,TRBD1,few,TRBV15
TGTGCCAGCAGGGGTGGAGGGGTTCGAGAGACCCAGTACTTC,CASRGGGVRETQYF,TRBJ2-5,.,many,TRBV12-3/TRBV12-4
TGCGCCAGCAGCTTTGAAGCAAATTCACCCCTCCACTTT,CASSFEANSPLHF,TRBJ1-6,.,.,TRBV5-1
TGTGCCAGCAGCCTTGCGCGGGTGGCGAACACCGGGGAGCTGTTTTTT,CASSLARVANTGELFF,TRBJ2-2,.,few,TRBV7-2
TGTGCCAGCAGTTCCCTGACAGGCACCTACGAGCAGTACTTC,CASSSLTGTYEQYF,TRBJ2-7,.,few,TRBV28
TGTGCCAGCAGTTTACCAATCGGGACAGATATCACAGATACGCAGTATTTT,CASSLPIGTDITDTQYF,TRBJ2-3,TRBD1,many,TRBV28
TGCGCCAGCAGCCAAGGCACCCTCGATATGGAGCAGTACTTC,CASSQGTLDMEQYF,TRBJ2-7,.,.,TRBV4-1
TGTGCCAGCAGTCGCAGGTCGGGACTAGCGGATTACGAGCAGTACTTC,CASSRRSGLADYEQYF,TRBJ2-7,TRBD2,.,TRBV2
TGTGCCAGCAGTTTGTTGTTCGCCGGACAGGAAAATGAGCAGTTCTTC,CASSLLFAGQENEQFF,TRBJ2-1,TRBD1,.,TRBV12-3/TRBV12-4
TGCAGTGGTGACGTACCCACAGATACGCAGTATTTT,CSGDVPTDTQYF,TRBJ2-3,.,few,TRBV29-1
TGTGCCAGCAGCTTAGGGGACAGGGCCATCGACGAGCAGTACTTC,CASSLGDRAIDEQYF,TRBJ2-7,TRBD1,.,TRBV7-9
TGCAGCATCCTAGCGGGAGACAAAGAGACCCAGTACTTC,CSILAGDKETQYF,TRBJ2-5,TRBD2,.,TRBV29-1
TGTGCCAGCAGCTTAGGCGGGTGGCGGTCACCCCTCCACTTT,CASSLGGWRSPLHF,TRBJ1-6,.,few,TRBV11-2
TGTGCCAGCCACACTGCCCTAGTCGGTGAGCAGTTCTTC,CASHTALVGEQFF,TRBJ2-1,.,many,TRBV12-3/TRBV12-4
TGTGCCAGCAGATCGACAGCGCCTGGCTACAATGAGCAGTTCTTC,CASRSTAPGYNEQFF,TRBJ2-1,.,many,TRBV12-3/TRBV12-4
TGTGCCAGCAGCCAAGGTGAGGGGAGAAGCTATGAGCAGTTCTTC,CASSQGEGRSYEQFF,TRBJ2-1,.,.,TRBV3-1
TGTGCCAGCAGCCAAGGAGCGGGGGGGCGGAATGAGCAGTTCTTC,CASSQGAGGRNEQFF,TRBJ2-1,TRBD2,many,TRBV3-1
TGTGCCAGCAGCTACGACAGGGGCGCCAAAAACATTCAGTACTTC,CASSYDRGAKNIQYF,TRBJ2-4,TRBD1,.,TRBV11-3
TGCGCCAGCAGCTTAGGACGTTCGACCGGGGAGCTGTTTTTT,CASSLGRSTGELFF,TRBJ2-2,.,few,TRBV5-1
TGTGCCAGCAGCTTTTCGCCCCGGACAGGTTATGGCTACACCTTC,CASSFSPRTGYGYTF,TRBJ1-2,TRBD1,.,TRBV7-2
TGTGCCAGCAGCTCCCGCAAACTTGGAGAGACCCAGTACTTC,CASSSRKLGETQYF,TRBJ2-5,.,.,TRBV9
TGCGCCAGCAGCATATATGGACTAGCGAGCAACAATGAGCAGTTCTTC,CASSIYGLASNNEQFF,TRBJ2-1,TRBD2,.,TRBV5-1
TGTGCCAGCAGCGCCGGGACTAGCGGGAAAATTGCGCAGTTCTTC,CASSAGTSGKIAQFF,TRBJ2-1,TRBD2,.,TRBV9
TGTGCCAGCAGCAACTTTCCGGGGGATCAGTACTTC,CASSNFPGDQYF,TRBJ2-5,.,.,TRBV7-2
TGTGCCAGCAGTTACAGCTCGGCCCGGGGGGAGACCCAGTACTTC,CASSYSSARGETQYF,TRBJ2-5,.,.,TRBV6-2/TRBV6-3
TGTGCCAGCGGACCAAGGTGGTATGGCTACACCTTC,CASGPRWYGYTF,TRBJ1-2,.,few,TRBV12-3/TRBV12-4
TGTGCCAGCTCACCCCAGGACAGCCACTACGAGCAGTACTTC,CASSPQDSHYEQYF,TRBJ2-7,.,.,TRBV18
TGTGCCAGCACCGTGACCGGGAGCTCTGGAAACACCATATATTTT,CASTVTGSSGNTIYF,TRBJ1-3,.,.,TRBV12-3/TRBV12-4